The 10 T cell receptor beta chains presented below share a single source sample, sequenced in a study of PD-L1 blockade in urothelial cancer. Time point described: pretreatment peripheral blood. Libraries were prepared by immunoSEQ multiplex PCR; TCRdb keeps only in-frame clonotypes and omits some of them. The table includes 45,000 to 60,000 clones, roughly 80% detected once. Sample: PBMCs, taken around atezolizumab (anti-PD-L1) treatment. The source of these receptors is a man aged 50-60 years with urothelial cancer.

This clone was seen just once. The chain has TRBV5-4 and TRBJ2-5; 10 nucleotides align to TRBD2. The germline V gene encodes CDR1 SGHNT and CDR2 YYREEE (reference sequence). V lost 0 bases to trimming and J lost 4 bases; unmatched junction nucleotides: 3. The CDR3 covers 15 residues. The CDR3 is CASSLAAGGRETQYF. The DNA for the CDR3 is TGTGCCAGCAGCTTGGCAGCGGGGGGGCGAGAGACCCAGTACTTC.

The chain uses TRBV7-2 and TRBJ1-1; D unclear. The CDR3 has 14 amino acids. V shed 4 bases and J shed 0 bases, with 9 bases lying between them. The germline gives CDR1 SGHTA, CDR2 FQGNSA. In DNA form, the CDR3 reads TGTGCCAGCAGCTCGGGGATCTTGAACACTGAAGCTTTCTTT. Residues: CASSSGILNTEAFF.

This chain joins TRBV11-3 and TRBJ2-7, with 9 bases fitting TRBD1. Trimming at V came to 5 bases and at J to 1 base, leaving 6 bases not matched to a gene. Germline CDR1 SGHNT, CDR2 YENEEA. The CDR3 is 15 residues long. CDR3 residues: CASSPGTGSSYEQYF. CDR3 coding DNA: TGTGCCAGCAGCCCAGGGACAGGGTCTTCCTACGAGCAGTACTTC.

This chain joins TRBV6-5 and TRBJ1-2; tentative D call: TRBD1 (5 bases). V was trimmed by 0 bases and J by 9 bases, leaving 17 bases between them. The CDR3 totals 15 residues. Germline loops: CDR1 MNHEY, CDR2 SVGAGI. In nucleotides, the CDR3 is TGTGCCAGCAGTTACTCAAGGGGCGGTCAGATGAGCTACACCTTC. Its translation: CASSYSRGGQMSYTF.

The chain is built from TRBV5-6 and TRBJ1-1, with D uncertain. Trimming removed 3 bases from V and 5 bases from J, with 8 bases in between. This CDR3 spans 12 amino acids. Germline V gene data show CDR1 as SGHDT and CDR2 as YYEEEE. The CDR3: CASSWALTEAFF. CDR3 DNA: TGTGCCAGCAGCTGGGCGCTGACTGAAGCTTTCTTT.

In this sample, this clone turned up once. The J gene is TRBJ2-5, the V gene TRBV7-9; D is unclear. Germline-derived CDR1 and CDR2 are SEHNR and FQNEAQ (reference sequence). V was pared by 0 bases and J by 5 bases, with 4 bases between. CDR3 size: 12 residues. CDR3 bases: TGTGCCAGCAGCTTAGCTCTGGAGACCCAGTACTTC. It encodes CASSLALETQYF.

This clone was seen more than once but under ten times. This chain connects TRBV6-5 to TRBJ2-3; no definite D call. Trimming removed 0 bases at V and 2 bases at J, with 6 bases between. The CDR3 length is 14 residues. Germline-derived CDR1 and CDR2 are MNHEY and SVGAGI. The CDR3 here is CASSYSYYTDTQYF. Here the CDR3 DNA reads TGTGCCAGCAGTTACTCGTACTACACAGATACGCAGTATTTT.

The chain carries TRBV29-1 and TRBJ2-5, with TRBD2 as a possible D gene (5 bases). V lost 4 bases, J lost 5 bases, and 14 bases lay in between. The CDR3 length is 13 residues. Germline CDR1 SQVTM, CDR2 ANQGSEA. CDR3 nucleotide sequence: TGCAGCGTTGTCCTGGGAGCGCGGGAGACCCAGTACTTC. Translating gives CSVVLGARETQYF.

The chain links TRBV6-1 to TRBJ1-5; 8 bases are shared with TRBD1. Germline CDR1 and CDR2: MNHNS and SASEGT. J lost 6 bases, V lost 1 base, and 11 bases had no gene match. The CDR3 length is 17 residues. CDR3 protein: CASSEEGQGMMVQPQHF. In nucleotides, the CDR3 is TGTGCCAGCAGTGAAGAAGGACAGGGCATGATGGTTCAGCCCCAGCATTTT.

In nucleotides, the CDR3 is TGTGCCAGCAGCTTAGGCGGGGACTACAATGAGCAGTTCTTC. The encoded protein is CASSLGGDYNEQFF. The gene calls are TRBV7-3 and TRBJ2-1; tentatively, D is TRBD2 (6 bases). V was cut by 2 bases and J by 3 bases, with 8 bases left in between. The V gene's germline CDR1 is SGHTA and CDR2 FQGTGA. The CDR3 length is 14 residues.